This T cell receptor beta chain originates from a study of regulatory dendritic cells for organ transplantation. Profiling relied on immunoSEQ multiplex PCR, and the TCRdb table lists in-frame clones only, not all of them. Among thousands of clones listed, around 65% were seen once. Germline loops: CDR1 SGHAT, CDR2 FQDESV (reference sequence). Trimming at V came to 5 bases and at J to 13 bases, leaving 17 bases not matched to a gene. The CDR3 sequence is 16 residues long. The rearrangement uses TRBV11-1 and TRBJ2-6, with 7 bases aligning to TRBD1. The sequence came from a human donor in good health. Input material: memory CD8+ T cells from blood. The subset denotes: CD45RO+ memory T cells. The CDR3 sequence: CASSPEFRGQVDVLTF. The CDR3 region has the DNA TGTGCCAGCAGCCCGGAGTTTAGGGGGCAAGTAGATGTCCTGACTTTC.